The rows below give T cell receptor beta chains drawn from one sample of a study of Graves' ophthalmopathy and Graves' hyperthyroidism. TCRdb used MiXCR to reprocess the multiplex PCR reads, holding one entry per CDR3 protein. The data show roughly 500,000 distinct CDR3 sequences, with under 15% seen just once and approximately 9.8% held by the top ten. The sequenced sample was blood. The receptors were gathered from a woman aged 25-40 years with Graves' ophthalmopathy. Each CDR3 is given with its conserved first and last residue. A D gene is named only where the DNA matches it firmly. The size entry is marked missing in some rows and otherwise reads once, few, many or a size class.

j_gene,v_gene,d_gene,abundance,CDR3nt,CDR3aa
TRBJ2-7,TRBV11-1,NA,many,TGTGCCAGCAGCTCGCCGACTGGCGAACTCTCCTACGAGCAGTACTTC,CASSSPTGELSYEQYF
TRBJ2-2,TRBV6-1,NA,many,TGTGCCACCTCACGGAGGACGAACACCGGGGAGCTGTTTTTT,CATSRRTNTGELFF
TRBJ1-2,TRBV30,NA,many,TGTGCCTGGAGCCACAAGGCAGGGATGTATGGCTACACCTTC,CAWSHKAGMYGYTF
TRBJ1-3,TRBV6-5,NA,many,TGTGCCAGCAGTTACGGGGGGCTCGGAAACACCATATATTTT,CASSYGGLGNTIYF
TRBJ1-5,TRBV24-1,NA,many,TGTGCCACCAGTGATTCGGAGAGGGGCAATCAGCCCCAGCATTTT,CATSDSERGNQPQHF
TRBJ2-6,TRBV29-1,NA,many,TGCAGCGTTGAGGTCGGGTTCGTTTCGGGGGGGGCCAACGTCCTGACTTTC,CSVEVGFVSGGANVLTF
TRBJ2-7,TRBV6-4,NA,many,TGTGCCAGCAGTGACTTTCCCAAAACTTACGAGCAGTACTTC,CASSDFPKTYEQYF
TRBJ1-5,TRBV2,NA,many,TGTGCCAGCAGTGAGTTTCTAGGGAGCAATCAGCCCCAGCATTTT,CASSEFLGSNQPQHF
TRBJ1-1,TRBV9,TRBD1,NA,TGTGCCAGCAGCCCCTTAATAGGACAGGGAAGGGGTGGCACTGAAGCTTTCTTT,CASSPLIGQGRGGTEAFF
TRBJ1-1,TRBV7-2,TRBD1,few,TGTGCCAGCAGACTAGACCAGGGGGCTGGTGAAGCTTTCTTT,CASRLDQGAGEAFF
TRBJ2-7,TRBV7-2,NA,many,TGTGCCAGCAGCCTACTAGTTCGCTCCTACGAGCAGTACTTC,CASSLLVRSYEQYF
TRBJ1-1,TRBV12-3/TRBV12-4,TRBD1,NA,TGTGCCAGCGGATCCGGATTCCAGGGGGGCACTGAAGCTTTCTTT,CASGSGFQGGTEAFF
TRBJ2-7,TRBV30,NA,NA,TGTGCCTGGAGGGACCACCGGAGCTCCTACGAGCAGTACTTC,CAWRDHRSSYEQYF
TRBJ1-1,TRBV18,NA,many,TGTGCCAGCTCACATTCGGGGAGCACTGAAGCTTTCTTT,CASSHSGSTEAFF
TRBJ1-1,TRBV12-3/TRBV12-4,NA,many,TGTGCCAGCAGTCCAGGGTTGAACACTGAAGCTTTCTTT,CASSPGLNTEAFF
TRBJ2-2,TRBV19,NA,many,TGTGCCAGTAGTATTGAGGTTCCCCCTTTGACCGGGGAGCTGTTTTTT,CASSIEVPPLTGELFF
TRBJ1-5,TRBV12-3/TRBV12-4,NA,many,TGTGCCAGCAGCCCGGGGCCGGCGGATCAGCCCCAGCATTTT,CASSPGPADQPQHF
TRBJ1-1,TRBV12-3/TRBV12-4,NA,NA,TGTGCCAGCAGTGAACTTGGATGGGGAGCTTTCTTT,CASSELGWGAFF
TRBJ1-2,TRBV30,NA,many,TGTGCCTGGAGTGTACGACAGACTAACTATGGCTACACCTTC,CAWSVRQTNYGYTF
TRBJ1-2,TRBV12-3/TRBV12-4,NA,many,TGTGCCAGCACACTAGGGGATGGCTACACCTTC,CASTLGDGYTF
TRBJ2-7,TRBV28,TRBD1,many,TGTGCCAGCAGTAGGCCAGGGGGCTTCTACGAGCAGTACTTC,CASSRPGGFYEQYF
TRBJ1-6,TRBV6-5,NA,NA,TGTGCCAGCAGTTACAATGGGGGGATAGGTAATTCACCCCCCCACTTT,CASSYNGGIGNSPPHF
TRBJ2-7,TRBV6-1,NA,few,TGTGCCAGCAGCCCCGTCGGCGCCCCAACCTACGAGCAGTACTTC,CASSPVGAPTYEQYF
TRBJ2-7,TRBV5-1,NA,NA,TGCGCCAGCAGCTTGGACGGATTCTACGAGCAGTACTTC,CASSLDGFYEQYF
TRBJ2-7,TRBV6-5,TRBD2,many,TGTGCCAGCAGTTACGGCCGACTAGCGGGAGGCTCCGAGCAGTACTTC,CASSYGRLAGGSEQYF
TRBJ1-6,TRBV12-3/TRBV12-4,TRBD1,many,TGTGCCAGCAGTCCAGGGGGAGGGGCATACTCACCCCTCCACTTT,CASSPGGGAYSPLHF
TRBJ1-2,TRBV11-1,TRBD1,few,TGTGCCAGCCAAAGGGCCCCAGGGGGCCACAACTATGGCTACACCTTC,CASQRAPGGHNYGYTF
TRBJ2-5,TRBV13,TRBD2,many,TGTGCCAGCAGCATACGGGACGGGAGGGGCGAGACCCAGTACTTC,CASSIRDGRGETQYF
TRBJ1-1,TRBV12-3/TRBV12-4,NA,NA,TGTGCCAGCAGTTACCGGCCGGGGTCGAACACTGAAGCTTTCTTT,CASSYRPGSNTEAFF
TRBJ1-6,TRBV27,NA,many,TGTGCCAGCAGGGCCGGGGGCCTCAATTCACCCCTCCACTTT,CASRAGGLNSPLHF
TRBJ2-7,TRBV4-1,TRBD2,many,TGCGCCAGCAGCCATAGTAGCGGGAGCTCCTACGAGCAGTACTTC,CASSHSSGSSYEQYF
TRBJ2-7,TRBV7-9,NA,many,TGTGCCAGCAGCCCTTTAGGCGGACTGACGGGTGAGCAGTACTTC,CASSPLGGLTGEQYF
TRBJ2-5,TRBV12-5,TRBD2,many,TGTGCTAGTGGTTTGTCAAAACCGGGGGGGTACCAAGAGACCCAGTACTTC,CASGLSKPGGYQETQYF
TRBJ2-5,TRBV7-8,TRBD2,many,TGTGCCAGCAGCCTCCGCCGACTAGCGGGGGGGAAAGAGACCCAGTACTTC,CASSLRRLAGGKETQYF
TRBJ1-5,TRBV27,NA,many,TGTGCCAGCAGTTTGACGGACGGGGAGAGTCAGCCCCAGCATTTT,CASSLTDGESQPQHF
TRBJ2-5,TRBV2,TRBD2,many,TGTGCCAGCCTACTAGCGGCCCAAGAGACCCAGTACTTC,CASLLAAQETQYF
TRBJ2-3,TRBV15,TRBD2,few,TGTGCCACCAGCAGAGGAAGAGATAGCGGGGCTCGCACAGATACGCAGTATTTT,CATSRGRDSGARTDTQYF
TRBJ2-7,TRBV30,NA,few,TGTGCCTGGAGTGTACGCCGACGAGTGGGGGAGCAGTACTTC,CAWSVRRRVGEQYF
TRBJ1-2,TRBV27,NA,many,TGTGCCAGCAGCCAAAACCCCCGACGGAACTATGGCTACACCTTC,CASSQNPRRNYGYTF
TRBJ2-5,TRBV6-1,NA,NA,TGTGCCAGCAGTCGGCCCCAGGGGTCTTTGTCGGAGACCCAGTACTTC,CASSRPQGSLSETQYF
TRBJ1-1,TRBV27,NA,few,TGTGCCAGCAGTTTCCTCCGGGACACTGAAGCTTTCTTT,CASSFLRDTEAFF
TRBJ1-5,TRBV7-9,NA,NA,TGTGCCAGCAGCGACACCCCGGGGCAGCCCCAGCATTTT,CASSDTPGQPQHF
TRBJ2-2,TRBV20-1,NA,many,TGCAGTGCTAGAGATCTTAGGGGCGGTTACGGGGAGCTGTTTTTT,CSARDLRGGYGELFF
TRBJ2-7,TRBV13,TRBD2,NA,TGTGCCAGCAGCTTGCCAACTAGCGGAGCCTACGAGCAGTACTTC,CASSLPTSGAYEQYF
TRBJ1-6,TRBV6-1,TRBD1,many,TGTGCCAGCAGGGGGGACAGGATCAATTCACCCCTCCACTTT,CASRGDRINSPLHF
TRBJ1-5,TRBV30,NA,many,TGTGCCTGGTCTCCAGGTGGCAATCAGCCCCAGCATTTT,CAWSPGGNQPQHF
TRBJ2-7,TRBV6-1,NA,many,TGTGCCAGTAAGGACGGTGGCGACTCCTACGAGCAGTACTTC,CASKDGGDSYEQYF
TRBJ2-5,TRBV19,NA,NA,TGTGCCAGTACTGCCGGACCATGGGAGACCCAGTACTTC,CASTAGPWETQYF
TRBJ2-4,TRBV6-1,NA,NA,TGTGCCAGCAGTGAACGAAGGAGGGGAAACATTCAGTACTTC,CASSERRRGNIQYF
TRBJ1-1,TRBV30,NA,many,TGTGCCTGGAGTGTCGGACACGCCAACACTGAAGCTTTCTTT,CAWSVGHANTEAFF
TRBJ1-5,TRBV2,NA,many,TGTGCCAGCACAACAGTACGCAATCAGCCCCAGCATTTT,CASTTVRNQPQHF
TRBJ2-3,TRBV24-1,NA,many,TGTGCCACCAGTGACTTAACTGGCACAGATACGCAGTATTTT,CATSDLTGTDTQYF